These 16 T cell receptor beta chains came from one sample sequenced in a study of T cell repertoires in cytomegalovirus infection. A single record per CDR3 protein comes from TCRdb applying MiXCR to the reads. The sample holds some 230,000 distinct CDR3 sequences, roughly 22% seen once. Sequencing was carried out using CD8+ T cells from PBMCs. These receptors were collected from a human donor in good health (CMV status not recorded). Some clones in this sample may be carry-over from other donors' samples.

This clonotype was observed a handful of times. V gene TRBV28 combines with J gene TRBJ2-3, with 7 bases that match TRBD1. This CDR3 region has 14 residues. Germline V lookup: CDR1 MDHEN, CDR2 SYDVKM. Trimming cost V 5 bases and J 4 bases; bases outside gene matches: 6. This chain's CDR3 is CASSDTGEPDTQYF. Written as DNA, the CDR3 is TGTGCCAGCAGTGACACAGGGGAGCCAGATACGCAGTATTTT.

This clonotype was detected ten times or more. The chain recombines TRBV7-8 with TRBJ1-1, with 9 bases lining up with TRBD1. Germline CDR1 is SGHVS and CDR2 is FQNEAQ. V shed 4 bases and J 1 base; nucleotides not matched to a gene: 4. The CDR3 has 15 amino acids. This CDR3 reads CASSSRTGENTEAFF. The CDR3 nucleotides read TGTGCCAGCAGCTCAAGGACAGGGGAGAACACTGAAGCTTTCTTT.

The rearrangement uses TRBV28 and TRBJ2-5; a possible D gene is TRBD2 (5 bases). The length of the CDR3 is 13 residues. V was trimmed by 5 bases and J by 5 bases, leaving 12 bases between them. Germline V gene sequence: CDR1 MDHEN, CDR2 SYDVKM. The DNA for the CDR3 is TGTGCCAGCAGTGCGCTAGCTCCGGAGACCCAGTACTTC. The encoded protein is CASSALAPETQYF.

The genes are TRBV2 and TRBJ2-1; D is unresolved. The V gene lost 3 bases and the J gene lost 0 bases, with 9 bases spanning the gap. This CDR3 region has 15 residues. CDR1 and CDR2 from the germline V gene are SNHLY and FYNNEI. This CDR3 reads CASSDDTSSYNEQFF. Written as DNA, the CDR3 is TGTGCCAGCAGTGACGACACCAGCTCCTACAATGAGCAGTTCTTC.

The chain uses TRBV12-3 or TRBV12-4 and TRBJ1-1; no definite D call. The germline V and J ends were trimmed by 1 base and 11 bases, with 8 bases remaining between them. The CDR3 loop spans 11 amino acids. Written as DNA, the CDR3 is TGTGCCAGCAGTTTAGACAGCTTGGCTTTCTTT. Residues: CASSLDSLAFF.

This clonotype showed up just a few times. The chain recombines TRBV29-1 with TRBJ1-3; D gene unclear. Germline V gives CDR1 SQVTM, CDR2 ANQGSEA. The CDR3 runs to 13 residues. V was trimmed by 8 bases and J by 3 bases, leaving 14 bases between them. The CDR3 region is CSPTAGYGNTIYF. CDR3 DNA: TGCAGCCCTACCGCGGGTTATGGAAACACCATATATTTT.

This clonotype was counted between two and nine times. The rearrangement uses TRBV28 and TRBJ1-1, with D perhaps matching TRBD1 (5 bases). Trimming took 6 bases from V and 4 from J, leaving 9 bases between them. CDR3 size: 12 residues. CDR1 is MDHEN, CDR2 SYDVKM, per germline. The CDR3 loop is CASRDTGTEAFF. CDR3 coding DNA: TGTGCCAGCAGGGACACGGGCACTGAAGCTTTCTTT. Together with reference TRBV28 and TRBJ1-1, the CDR3 gives the full variable domain: DVKVTQSSRYLVKRTGEKVFLECVQDMDHENMFWYRQDPGLGLRLIYFSYDVKMKEKGDIPEGYSVSREKKERFSLILESASTNQTSMYLCASRDTGTEAFFGQGTRLTVV.

The gene calls are TRBV5-5 and TRBJ1-6, with D unclear. Trimming took off 2 bases at V and 0 bases at J, with 12 bases between the two ends. Germline CDR1 and CDR2: SGHKS and YYEKEE (reference sequence). This CDR3 contains 17 residues. CDR3 in DNA: TGTGCCAGCAGCTTCCGCCCCCCGGACTCCTATAATTCACCCCTCCACTTT. This codes for CASSFRPPDSYNSPLHF.

The chain carries TRBV10-3 and TRBJ2-7; 10 nucleotides line up with TRBD2. CDR1 is ENHRY and CDR2 is SYGVKD in the germline V gene. Trimming took 3 bases from V and 4 from J; bases not matched to a gene: 9. This CDR3 is 16 amino acids long. The CDR3 loop reads CAISERLAGVAYEQYF. Written as DNA, the CDR3 is TGTGCCATCAGTGAAAGGCTAGCGGGGGTAGCTTACGAGCAGTACTTC.

The chain combines TRBV6-5 with TRBJ1-2, with D perhaps TRBD1 (6 bases). CDR1 and CDR2 (germline): MNHEY, SVGAGI. V lost 7 bases and J 8 bases, leaving 17 bases between the germline ends. CDR3 length: 13 residues. CDR3 amino acids: CASTTGQTMGYTF. CDR3 nucleotides: TGTGCCAGCACTACAGGACAGACTATGGGCTACACCTTC.

This clonotype showed up just a few times. The gene calls are TRBV5-6 and TRBJ1-1, with D tentatively TRBD1 (5 bases). The V gene's germline CDR1 is SGHDT and CDR2 YYEEEE. The CDR3 has 15 amino acids. V gave up 0 bases and J gave up 2 bases, with 11 bases separating them. The CDR3 loop reads CASSLGGGSNTEAFF. Here the CDR3 DNA reads TGTGCCAGCAGCTTGGGCGGGGGGTCTAACACTGAAGCTTTCTTT.

This clonotype was counted many times. The chain carries TRBV7-8 and TRBJ2-1; perhaps TRBD2 as D (5 bases). This CDR3 has 13 amino acids. With 4 bases removed from V and 7 bases from J, the gap between germline ends came to 11 bases. Looked up from germline, CDR1 is SGHVS and CDR2 is FQNEAQ. CDR3 sequence reads: CASSSSTGNEQFF. The DNA of the CDR3 is TGTGCCAGCAGCTCCTCGACGGGGAATGAGCAGTTCTTC.

The CDR3 region has the DNA TGCAGTGCTAGAGATTTAAGGAACGAGCAGTACTTC. It specifies CSARDLRNEQYF. The chain links TRBV20-1 to TRBJ2-7; no reliable D call. Germline V gene lookup returns CDR1 DFQATT and CDR2 SNEGSKA (reference sequence). Between the trimmed V and J ends, which lost 0 bases and 5 bases, there was a span of 8 bases. The CDR3 extends over 12 amino acids.

This clonotype was recorded many times. This rearrangement joins TRBV29-1 to TRBJ1-2, with D perhaps matching TRBD1 (5 bases). Germline lookup yields CDR1 SQVTM and CDR2 ANQGSEA. The CDR3 is 13 residues long. V gave up 6 bases and J gave up 2 bases, with 13 bases separating them. The CDR3 region has the DNA TGCAGCGTCCGCGGACACTCGAACTATGGCTACACCTTC. Protein product: CSVRGHSNYGYTF.

The genes are TRBV9 and TRBJ1-1; the D gene is possibly TRBD1 (5 bases). This CDR3 is 18 amino acids long. Germline CDR1 SGDLS, CDR2 YYNGEE. Between the trimmed V and J ends, which lost 4 bases and 4 bases, there was a span of 26 bases. The CDR3 spells CASSPGKNPPTGGTEAFF. For the CDR3, the DNA is TGTGCCAGCAGCCCGGGGAAGAACCCACCGACGGGGGGCACTGAAGCTTTCTTT.

The chain recombines TRBV7-9 with TRBJ2-5; no clear D gene. Germline V CDR1 and CDR2: SEHNR, FQNEAQ (reference sequence). The CDR3 is made up of 14 amino acids. V lost 4 bases and J 1 base, leaving 10 bases between the germline ends. In DNA, the CDR3 is TGTGCCAGCAGCTCGATACGACTCCAAGAGACCCAGTACTTC. Translation: CASSSIRLQETQYF.